This T cell receptor (beta chain) is from a study of glioma-infiltrating T cells. TCR alpha and beta CDR3 regions were amplified from RNA using iRepertoire nested multiplex PCR. TCRdb re-analysed the multiplex PCR reads in MiXCR, keeping a single row per CDR3 protein. In all, the sample yields 1 distinct CDR3 sequence. Sequences were obtained from glioma tissue, nonneoplastic brain tissue, or PBMCs (not recorded which). Receptors originate from a human donor with low-grade glioma or glioblastoma, undergoing nonglioma brain surgery, or in good health (not recorded which).

This clonotype came up a few times. This beta chain lies outside the target of a library built for alpha chains; its clone size means little. The V and J genes are TRBV4-1 and TRBJ2-1, with TRBD2 as a possible D gene (6 bases). CDR1 and CDR2 (germline): MGHRA, YSYEKL. This CDR3 region has 14 residues. With 0 bases removed from V and 4 bases from J, the gap between germline ends came to 7 bases. This CDR3 reads CASSQEGGYNEQFF. The CDR3 DNA follows: TGCGCCAGCAGCCAAGAGGGAGGATACAATGAGCAGTTCTTC.